The 28 T cell receptor beta chains below were found in one sample sequenced in a study of spatial heterogeneity in lung cancer (dated by TCRdb to between 2018 and 2021). The investigation overall reported the following: The number of expanded intratumoral alpha and beta TCRs correlated with the tumor nonsynonymous mutation count.

These receptors have no identified antigens. The sample's time point label is to be understood as: sample taken at primary tumor resection. The library was produced with 5' RACE. Sequencing used a NextSeq 500. The public reads were run again by TCRdb, first through fastp at Q25 and then through MiXCR, and only productive beta chains were kept. Every CDR3 protein is listed once, alongside the most common genes and DNA of its rows. For this sample there are about 1,400 distinct CDR3 sequences; around 9.8% appear just once. The top ten clones comprise roughly two fifths of the sample. Material: lung tumor tissue, obtained at surgery. These receptors were obtained from a female donor with early-stage non-small cell lung cancer.

This clonotype was observed a few times. Because the library targeted alpha chains, this beta chain is an off-target read whose size means little. V usage is TRBV20-1 and J usage is TRBJ1-1; D is undetermined. Trimming removed 0 bases at V and 3 bases at J, with 8 bases between. Germline V gives CDR1 DFQATT, CDR2 SNEGSKA (reference sequence). This CDR3 contains 13 residues. CDR3 region: CSARDSADTEAFF. For the CDR3, the DNA is TGCAGTGCTAGAGATTCGGCGGACACTGAAGCTTTCTTT.

Concerning this clonotype: This beta chain slipped into a library made for alpha chains as a stray read, so its size is not meaningful. V is TRBV29-1 and J is TRBJ2-7; D gene uncertain. Germline CDR1 reads SQVTM; CDR2 reads ANQGSEA. Trimming removed 4 bases at V and 0 bases at J, with 7 bases between. The CDR3 extends over 12 amino acids. The CDR3 DNA sequence: TGCAGCGTTGGTCAGCGCTCCTACGAGCAGTACTTC. The encoded protein is CSVGQRSYEQYF.

By its share, this clonotype is medium-sized. A library prepared for alpha chains yielded this beta chain as an off-target read; its size is of little meaning. The gene calls are TRBV6-2 or TRBV6-3 and TRBJ2-1, with 10 bases lining up with TRBD2. This CDR3 has 14 residues. Germline CDR1 reads MNHEY; CDR2 reads SVGEGT. The junction had 8 bases not matched to a gene; V was cut back by 10 bases and J by 5 bases. The CDR3 is CATASGGANNEQFF. The DNA for the CDR3 is TGTGCCACCGCGAGCGGGGGGGCCAACAATGAGCAGTTCTTC.

This clonotype occurred a few times. This beta chain slipped into a library made for alpha chains as a stray read, so its size is not meaningful. DNA of the CDR3: TGTGCCAGCAGTTGGTGGCTAGCGGGGAACAATGAGCAGTTCTTC. Its translation: CASSWWLAGNNEQFF. This rearrangement joins TRBV12-3 or TRBV12-4 to TRBJ2-1, with 9 bases identical to TRBD2. This CDR3 has 15 residues. J was trimmed by 5 bases and V by 4 bases; bases with no gene match: 6.

Regarding this clonotype: Being off target in a library aimed at alpha chains, this beta chain has a size of little meaning. The rearrangement uses TRBV4-3 and TRBJ1-6, with no clear D. The germline CDR1 and CDR2 sequences are LGHNA and YSLEER. The length of the CDR3 is 15 residues. The V and J ends lost 2 bases and 7 bases respectively, with 12 bases between them. The CDR3 DNA follows: TGCGCCAGCAGCCAAAGCCTAAATGTGAATTCACCCCTCCACTTT. Translating it yields CASSQSLNVNSPLHF.

The sample holds many counts of this clonotype. Since the library was made to target alpha chains, this beta chain is a stray read and its abundance is not meaningful. This chain joins TRBV20-1 and TRBJ2-3; D is ambiguous. V was shortened by 0 bases and J by 8 bases, with 12 bases between the two germline ends. CDR1 and CDR2 from the germline V gene are DFQATT and SNEGSKA (reference sequence). The CDR3 sequence is 13 residues long. The CDR3 nucleotides read TGCAGTGCTAGAGACACATTTGGATCTACGCAGTATTTT. Its protein product is CSARDTFGSTQYF.

This clonotype is medium-sized in the sample. Within a library made for alpha chains, this beta chain is off target, and its count is uninformative. This chain joins TRBV7-6 and TRBJ2-2; D call uncertain. The CDR3 is made up of 11 amino acids. Trimming took off 2 bases at V and 7 bases at J, with 2 bases between the two ends. CDR1 is SGHVS, CDR2 FNYEAQ, per germline. DNA for the CDR3: TGTGCCAGCAGCTTATTCGGGGAGCTGTTTTTT. It yields the protein CASSLFGELFF.

This clonotype came up many times. Because the library targeted alpha chains, this beta chain is an off-target read whose size means little. This chain uses TRBV20-1 with TRBJ2-1, with 9 bases that match TRBD2. The junction had 5 bases not matched to a gene; V was cut back by 3 bases and J by 5 bases. This CDR3 is built from 14 residues. Germline loops: CDR1 DFQATT, CDR2 SNEGSKA (reference sequence). CDR3 amino acids: CSARRAGGNNEQFF. CDR3 in DNA: TGCAGTGCTAGGAGAGCGGGGGGAAACAATGAGCAGTTCTTC.

As regards this clonotype: Within a library made for alpha chains, this beta chain is off target, and its count is uninformative. The chain recombines TRBV7-9 with TRBJ2-1; a weak D match, TRBD1 (5 bases). This CDR3 contains 13 residues. Germline V gene sequence: CDR1 SEHNR, CDR2 FQNEAQ (reference sequence). The V and J ends lost 2 bases and 10 bases respectively, with 12 bases between them. The CDR3 sequence is CASSLTQGAEQFF. CDR3 DNA sequence: TGTGCCAGCAGCTTAACCCAGGGTGCAGAGCAGTTCTTC.

In its sample, this clonotype was seen a few times. This beta chain slipped into a library made for alpha chains as a stray read, so its size is not meaningful. V usage is TRBV4-2 and J usage is TRBJ2-5; 10 nucleotides line up with TRBD2. This CDR3 has 14 residues. The germline gives CDR1 LGHNA, CDR2 YNFKEQ. Unmatched junction bases numbered 11, after V lost 10 bases and J lost 6 bases. The CDR3 nucleotides read TGTGCCACTTCAGCGGGGGGGCCCTCGAAGACCCAGTACTTC. This sequence encodes CATSAGGPSKTQYF.

In its sample, this clonotype ranks as medium-sized (0.01 to 0.1%). This beta chain is a stray sequence in a library constructed for alpha chains; its clone size is not meaningful. V and J are TRBV6-2 or TRBV6-3 and TRBJ1-1; 9 bases are a match to TRBD1. The germline V gene has CDR1 MNHEY and CDR2 SVGEGT. The CDR3 sequence is 16 residues long. The junction had 8 bases not matched to a gene; V was cut back by 6 bases and J by 0 bases. The CDR3 here is CASRKTGGAMNTEAFF. CDR3 in DNA: TGTGCCAGCAGAAAAACAGGGGGCGCGATGAACACTGAAGCTTTCTTT.

As for this clonotype: Being off target in a library aimed at alpha chains, this beta chain has a size of little meaning. The CDR3 is CASSYRQRSSYEQYF. The CDR3 DNA follows: TGTGCCAGCAGCTACCGACAGAGAAGCTCCTACGAGCAGTACTTC. This chain uses TRBV7-2 with TRBJ2-7, with D possibly TRBD1 on 5 matching bases. This CDR3 contains 15 residues. The germline V gene has CDR1 SGHTA and CDR2 FQGNSA. V was pared by 4 bases and J by 0 bases, with 13 bases between.

This clonotype rates as medium-sized. A library prepared for alpha chains yielded this beta chain as an off-target read; its size is of little meaning. The CDR3 sequence is CAISSGGTDTQYF. The DNA for the CDR3 is TGTGCCATTTCTAGCGGGGGCACAGATACGCAGTATTTT. The chain uses TRBV19 and TRBJ2-3; TRBD2 aligns across 9 bases. The germline V gene encodes CDR1 LNHDA and CDR2 SQIVND (reference sequence). There are 13 residues in the CDR3. Trimming took 10 bases from V and 1 from J; bases not matched to a gene: 3.

This clonotype was counted only a few times. The library was built for alpha chains, so this beta chain is an off-target read and its size means little. This chain connects TRBV7-2 to TRBJ2-1; TRBD2 is a possible D gene (6 bases). Trimming removed 3 bases from V and 9 bases from J, with 12 bases in between. The CDR3 contains 13 residues. The germline V gene encodes CDR1 SGHTA and CDR2 FQGNSA. CDR3 sequence: CASSFRDSSEQFF. DNA for the CDR3: TGTGCCAGCAGCTTCCGGGACTCAAGTGAGCAGTTCTTC.

With respect to this clonotype: This beta chain is off target for a library built for alpha chains, so its abundance means little. This chain joins TRBV3-1 and TRBJ2-1, with 8 bases aligning to TRBD1. CDR3 length equals 17 residues. Germline V gene data show CDR1 as LGHDT and CDR2 as YNNKEL (reference sequence). J was trimmed by 4 bases and V by 1 base; bases with no gene match: 9. The CDR3: CASSQGLPGQVYNEQFF. CDR3 nucleotide sequence: TGTGCCAGCAGCCAAGGGCTCCCGGGACAGGTTTACAATGAGCAGTTCTTC.

There are a few counts of this clonotype. This beta chain slipped into a library made for alpha chains as a stray read, so its size is not meaningful. The rearrangement links TRBV7-2 to TRBJ2-2, with TRBD2 matching over 9 bases. Trimming at V came to 1 base and at J to 5 bases, leaving 8 bases not matched to a gene. Germline V gene data show CDR1 as SGHTA and CDR2 as FQGNSA. The CDR3 has 17 amino acids. The CDR3 sequence: CASSLEPPGLATGELFF. The CDR3 coding sequence is TGTGCCAGCAGCTTAGAGCCTCCGGGACTAGCAACCGGGGAGCTGTTTTTT. The variable domain in full, completed from reference TRBV7-2 and TRBJ2-2, reads GAGVSQSPSNKVTEKGKDVELRCDPISGHTALYWYRQSLGQGLEFLIYFQGNSAPDKSGLPSDRFSAERTGGSVSTLTIQRTQQEDSAVYLCASSLEPPGLATGELFFGEGSRLTVL.

Regarding this clonotype: With the library built for alpha chains, this beta chain is off target and its frequency is not meaningful. CDR3 loop: CASSPQFPLPGMNYGYTF. In nucleotides, the CDR3 is TGTGCCAGCTCACCACAATTCCCCCTCCCGGGCATGAACTATGGCTACACCTTC. The chain is built from TRBV18 and TRBJ1-2; D gene uncertain. Germline V lookup: CDR1 KGHSH, CDR2 LQKENI. V dropped 1 base and J dropped 2 bases, with 20 bases sitting between them. The CDR3 consists of 18 residues.

Of note for this clonotype: Given a much more abundant clone one base away, this may be a read error. The library was prepared for alpha chains; this beta chain is a stray read, so its frequency means little. V gene TRBV7-8 combines with J gene TRBJ2-7; TRBD1 is a possible D gene (5 bases). CDR1 is SGHVS and CDR2 is FQNEAQ in the germline V gene. V was trimmed by 4 bases and J by 2 bases, leaving 12 bases between them. The CDR3 covers 14 residues. The CDR3: CASSWGDGAYEQYF. The CDR3 DNA follows: TGTGCCAGCAGCTGGGGCGACGGAGCCTACGAGCAGTACTTC.

By frequency in the sample, this clonotype is large. This beta chain lies outside the target of a library built for alpha chains; its clone size means little. V usage is TRBV6-2 or TRBV6-3 and J usage is TRBJ2-5, with a weak D call TRBD1 (5 bases). The CDR3 spans 15 residues. The germline V gene has CDR1 MNHEY and CDR2 SVGEGT. With 4 bases removed from V and 2 bases from J, the gap between germline ends came to 14 bases. The CDR3 DNA reads TGTGCCAGCAGTTTACAAGGGGCGCCTCAAGAGACCCAGTACTTC. Protein: CASSLQGAPQETQYF.

This clonotype is judged large. Within a library made for alpha chains, this beta chain is off target, and its count is uninformative. This chain uses TRBV5-6 with TRBJ2-7; D call uncertain. Trimming took 0 bases from V and 3 from J, leaving 10 bases between them. The CDR3 has 14 residues. The germline gives CDR1 SGHDT, CDR2 YYEEEE. The CDR3 nucleotides read TGTGCCAGCAGCTTGGGTGGAAGCAGCTACGAGCAGTACTTC. Encoded protein: CASSLGGSSYEQYF.

This clonotype qualifies as medium-sized. This beta chain turned up in a library designed for alpha chains; as an off-target read, its abundance says little. The rearrangement links TRBV4-2 to TRBJ1-1, with 9 bases aligning to TRBD1. Unmatched junction bases numbered 3, after V lost 0 bases and J lost 7 bases. CDR1 and CDR2 from the germline V gene are LGHNA and YNFKEQ. This CDR3 region has 14 residues. Here the CDR3 reads CASSQDPGQGEAFF. In DNA, the CDR3 is TGTGCCAGCAGCCAAGATCCGGGACAGGGTGAAGCTTTCTTT.

This clonotype qualifies as medium-sized. Being off target in a library aimed at alpha chains, this beta chain has a size of little meaning. This rearrangement joins TRBV5-1 to TRBJ2-5; 11 bases agree with TRBD2. Trimming took 4 bases from V and 5 from J; bases not matched to a gene: 4. Germline V gene sequence: CDR1 SGHRS, CDR2 YFSETQ. The CDR3 totals 14 residues. The CDR3: CASSLLAGEETQYF. The CDR3 DNA reads as TGCGCCAGCAGCCTACTAGCGGGAGAGGAGACCCAGTACTTC.

This clonotype is judged medium-sized (0.01 to 0.1%). This beta chain is an unintended read in a library built for alpha chains; its size means little. The chain joins TRBV2 to TRBJ2-1; D remains unclear. Trimming took off 6 bases at V and 6 bases at J, with 15 bases between the two ends. Germline assignment: CDR1 SNHLY and CDR2 FYNNEI. CDR3 length equals 14 residues. Here the CDR3 DNA reads TGTGCCAGCAGGGGGATTCGCTCATTCAATGAGCAGTTCTTC. Translating gives CASRGIRSFNEQFF. The whole variable domain, filled in from reference TRBV2 and TRBJ2-1, reads EPEVTQTPSHQVTQMGQEVILRCVPISNHLYFYWYRQILGQKVEFLVSFYNNEISEKSEIFDDQFSVERPDGSNFTLKIRSTKLEDSAMYFCASRGIRSFNEQFFGPGTRLTVL.

In its sample, this clonotype was seen a few times. Within a library made for alpha chains, this beta chain is off target, and its count is uninformative. The V and J genes are TRBV9 and TRBJ2-7, with 8 bases fitting TRBD2. The CDR3 has 14 amino acids. Looked up from germline, CDR1 is SGDLS and CDR2 is YYNGEE. Trimming took 2 bases from V and 5 from J; bases not matched to a gene: 6. In DNA form, the CDR3 reads TGTGCCAGCAGCGTCGGGAGGGCCGACAACGAGCAGTACTTC. Protein sequence: CASSVGRADNEQYF.

In this sample, this clonotype is medium-sized. Little can be read into the size of this beta chain, an off-target read in a library designed for alpha chains. V is TRBV4-1 and J is TRBJ2-3; a weak D match, TRBD2 (5 bases). Trimming removed 0 bases from V and 2 bases from J, with 15 bases in between. Germline V lookup: CDR1 MGHRA, CDR2 YSYEKL. CDR3 length: 17 residues. The CDR3 nucleotides are TGCGCCAGCAGCCAAGAGACTGCTAGCTCCTCCACAGATACGCAGTATTTT. Protein: CASSQETASSSTDTQYF.

This clonotype is medium-sized by share. The size of this beta chain means little, since it is a stray read in a library made for alpha chains. The gene calls are TRBV20-1 and TRBJ2-3, with 7 bases matching TRBD2. J lost 4 bases, V lost 3 bases, and 19 bases had no gene match. This CDR3 has 18 amino acids. The germline gives CDR1 DFQATT, CDR2 SNEGSKA (reference sequence). In nucleotides, the CDR3 is TGCAGTGCTAGGGACCGGCGGGAGAATTTCGTGGGGGCAGATACGCAGTATTTT. Its translation: CSARDRRENFVGADTQYF.

This clonotype rates as medium-sized. The library was prepared for alpha chains; this beta chain is a stray read, so its frequency means little. The chain links TRBV11-1 to TRBJ2-2, with 7 bases lining up with TRBD1. The CDR3 loop spans 13 amino acids. The germline gives CDR1 SGHAT, CDR2 FQDESV (reference sequence). Unmatched junction bases numbered 1, after V lost 4 bases and J lost 5 bases. CDR3 coding DNA: TGTGCCAGCAGCTCAGGGGGTACCGGGGAGCTGTTTTTT. Protein sequence: CASSSGGTGELFF.

This clonotype was recorded at least ten times. Little can be read into the size of this beta chain, an off-target read in a library designed for alpha chains. The CDR3 sequence is CASSQSENTEAFF. In nucleotides, the CDR3 is TGTGCCAGCAGCCAATCGGAAAACACTGAAGCTTTCTTT. The V gene is TRBV16, the J gene TRBJ1-1; D unclear. The CDR3 consists of 13 residues. With 0 bases removed from V and 2 bases from J, the gap between germline ends came to 4 bases. Per germline, CDR1 KGHSY and CDR2 FQNENV.